This TCR beta chain originates from a study of neurological immune-mediated disorders. Study conclusions and caveats: Expanded clones shared no CDR3 amino acid sequences across subjects, suggesting private repertoires in all groups. HTLV-1-associated myelopathy had the most TCR clonal expansion, and multiple sclerosis had the least, less than healthy controls.

Per the germline V gene, CDR1 is ENHRY and CDR2 is SYGVKD. Trimming shortened V by 8 bases and J by 1 base, and 17 bases separated the two germline ends. This CDR3 is 15 amino acids long. The cDNA was generated through 5'RACE incorporating 10-nucleotide random UMIs. MiXCR, run by TCRdb on the 5' RACE reads, gives a single entry per CDR3 protein. The repertoire has about 55,000 distinct CDR3 sequences, more than 20% of them found once; the top ten carry about 4.5%. Regarding time point: technical triplicate 2. The study built unsorted libraries from 2 million PBMCs kept at -80 C. This clonotype was observed many times. The antigen is undetermined.

The sample taken for sequencing was PBMCs. The receptor was derived from a man aged 55 to 69 with HTLV-1-associated myelopathy (HAM/TSP). This sequence joins TRBV10-3 and TRBJ1-1; D remains ambiguous. The CDR3 DNA reads as TGTGCCATCTCTAGGGCAGCTTCCGCGAACACTGAAGCTTTCTTT. Residues: CAISRAASANTEAFF.